This T cell receptor (beta chain) is from a study of brain T cells in children with intractable seizures. Study-wide findings and caveats: HCMV serostatus was not known, and viral specificity came from CDR3 similarity only.

Only cases whose brain tissue showed the highest T cell transcript signatures were sequenced. At least one anti-epileptic drug was given before surgery. Concerning this clone itself: Its target is not known.

Sequencing was performed with immunoSEQ multiplex PCR; in TCRdb, only in-frame clones are kept and a portion is missing. The sample lists fewer than 85,000 clones, 85% to 95% seen once, with over 1.5% in the top ten. The sequence was collected from a boy under two years old with tuberous sclerosis and intractable seizures. Sequencing was performed on peripheral blood, taken at surgery.

Here the CDR3 reads CSVVGQVGEQYF. CDR3 bases: TGCAGCGTTGTGGGCCAGGTCGGCGAGCAGTACTTC. The chain joins TRBV29-1 to TRBJ2-7; D ambiguous. This CDR3 is 12 amino acids long. CDR1 and CDR2 from the germline V gene are SQVTM and ANQGSEA. Trimming shortened V by 4 bases and J by 6 bases, and 13 bases separated the two germline ends.